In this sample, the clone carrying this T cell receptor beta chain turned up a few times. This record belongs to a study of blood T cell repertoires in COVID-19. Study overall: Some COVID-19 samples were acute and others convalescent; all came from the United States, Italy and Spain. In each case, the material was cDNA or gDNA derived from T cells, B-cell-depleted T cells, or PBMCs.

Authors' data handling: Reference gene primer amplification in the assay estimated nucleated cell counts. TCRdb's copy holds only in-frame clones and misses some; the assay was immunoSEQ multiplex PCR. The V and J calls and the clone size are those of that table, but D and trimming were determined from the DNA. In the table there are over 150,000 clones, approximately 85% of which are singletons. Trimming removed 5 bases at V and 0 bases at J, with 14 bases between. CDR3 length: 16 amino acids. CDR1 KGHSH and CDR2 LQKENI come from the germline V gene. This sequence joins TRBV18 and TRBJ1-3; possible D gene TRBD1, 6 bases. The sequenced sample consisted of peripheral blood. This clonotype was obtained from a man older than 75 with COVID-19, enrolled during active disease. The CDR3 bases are TGTGCCAGCTCAAAGGACAGAAGGAGCTCTGGAAACACCATATATTTT. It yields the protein CASSKDRRSSGNTIYF.